These 28 T cell receptor beta chains were sequenced from one sample in a study of OX40 agonist ivuxolimab in advanced cancers. Here immunoSEQ multiplex PCR was the method, and the copy in TCRdb shows in-frame clones only, minus some. The sample lists 45,000 or so clones; around 92% were seen once. Sample: CD4+ or CD8+ T cells sorted from blood, taken in a trial of the OX40 agonist ivuxolimab. The source is an adult with an advanced solid tumor such as melanoma, head and neck, liver or kidney cancer.

The CDR3 DNA reads TGCGCCAGCAGCTTGGCCCCAGGGGGGAGAAACAATGAGCAGTTCTTC. Protein product: CASSLAPGGRNNEQFF. This chain joins TRBV5-1 and TRBJ2-1; the D gene is possibly TRBD1 (7 bases). V dropped 0 bases and J dropped 5 bases, with 15 bases sitting between them. Germline CDR1 reads SGHRS; CDR2 reads YFSETQ. The CDR3 is 16 residues long.

This clone was counted only a few times. Here the CDR3 reads CASSLGTLGNQPQHF. The CDR3 DNA follows: TGCGCCAGCAGCCTTGGGACCCTTGGCAATCAGCCCCAGCATTTT. The V call is TRBV4-1, the J call TRBJ1-5; a weak D match, TRBD1 (5 bases). The CDR3 has 15 amino acids. V was clipped by 4 bases and J by 2 bases, with 12 bases between them. CDR1 is MGHRA, CDR2 YSYEKL, per germline.

In its sample, this clone was seen once. Other DNA sequences in the same sample also yield this CDR3. V and J are TRBV7-9 and TRBJ1-3; perhaps TRBD1 as D (6 bases). The CDR3 loop spans 16 amino acids. Germline lookup yields CDR1 SEHNR and CDR2 FQNEAQ (reference sequence). V was shortened by 5 bases and J by 2 bases, with 16 bases between the two germline ends. As DNA, the CDR3 is TGTGCCAGCAGCACCCATGTCAGGGGTACTGGAAACACCATATATTTT. Its protein is CASSTHVRGTGNTIYF. Looking up the rest from reference TRBV7-9 and TRBJ1-3 gives the full variable domain: DTGVSQNPRHKITKRGQNVTFRCDPISEHNRLYWYRQTLGQGPEFLTYFQNEAQLEKSRLLSDRFSAERPKGSFSTLEIQRTEQGDSAMYLCASSTHVRGTGNTIYFGEGSWLTVV.

This chain joins TRBV6-6 and TRBJ2-7, with TRBD2 as a possible D gene (5 bases). Germline V gene data show CDR1 as MNHNY and CDR2 as SVGAGI (reference sequence). The CDR3 has 14 residues. Trimming pared 1 base from V and 3 bases from J, leaving 10 bases between. CDR3 sequence (DNA): TGTGCCAGCAGTTACTTCCCGGGAAGCTACGAGCAGTACTTC. Residues: CASSYFPGSYEQYF.

The rearrangement links TRBV9 to TRBJ1-2, with D hard to call. Germline V gene data show CDR1 as SGDLS and CDR2 as YYNGEE. Trimming pared 6 bases from V and 2 bases from J, leaving 17 bases between. The CDR3 sequence is 15 residues long. CDR3 sequence: CASTVDLDLNYGYTF. Here the CDR3 DNA reads TGTGCCAGCACAGTGGACCTGGACCTCAACTATGGCTACACCTTC.

The chain has TRBV5-4 and TRBJ2-7; TRBD1 matches at 8 bases. V lost 6 bases, J lost 3 bases, and 2 bases stayed unmatched. The CDR3 consists of 12 residues. Looked up from germline, CDR1 is SGHNT and CDR2 is YYREEE (reference sequence). CDR3 nucleotides: TGTGCCAGCAACGGACAGGGCTACGAGCAGTACTTC. It encodes CASNGQGYEQYF.

The V gene is TRBV27, the J gene TRBJ2-2, with D possibly called TRBD1 or TRBD2 (6 bases each). Germline V gene sequence: CDR1 MNHEY, CDR2 SMNVEV (reference sequence). The V end lost 5 bases, the J end lost 5 bases, and 15 bases lay between the germline ends. The CDR3 is 15 amino acids. The CDR3, as DNA: TGTGCCAGCAGTCCCCAACTAGGGGGGACCGGGGAGCTGTTTTTT. It specifies CASSPQLGGTGELFF.

V usage is TRBV7-2 and J usage is TRBJ2-5, with 11 positions matching TRBD2. Germline CDR1 SGHTA, CDR2 FQGNSA. The junction had 6 bases not matched to a gene; V was cut back by 5 bases and J by 1 base. CDR3 length: 16 residues. The CDR3 protein is CASSLLAGGLQETQYF. The CDR3 DNA is TGTGCCAGCAGCCTTCTAGCGGGGGGCCTCCAAGAGACCCAGTACTTC.

This clone has a handful of counts. The chain couples TRBV6-1 to TRBJ1-5; 7 nucleotides align to TRBD1. After removal of 2 bases from V and 5 bases from J, the junction contained 6 bases not matched to a gene. Germline CDR1 and CDR2: MNHNS and SASEGT. CDR3 length: 15 amino acids. This chain's CDR3 is CASSESRGPYQPQHF. The CDR3 DNA is TGTGCCAGCAGTGAATCGAGGGGGCCCTATCAGCCCCAGCATTTT.

The V gene is TRBV18, the J gene TRBJ1-1; a possible D gene is TRBD1 (6 bases). Germline loops: CDR1 KGHSH, CDR2 LQKENI. V lost 2 bases and J lost 5, with 30 bases in between. The CDR3 extends over 20 amino acids. CDR3 amino acids: CASSPVRGREAGALLTEAFF. The CDR3, as DNA: TGTGCCAGCTCACCAGTCCGGGGCCGGGAGGCGGGGGCGCTGTTGACTGAAGCTTTCTTT. The whole variable domain, remainder taken from reference TRBV18 and TRBJ1-1, is NAGVMQNPRHLVRRRGQEARLRCSPMKGHSHVYWYRQLPEEGLKFMVYLQKENIIDESGMPKERFSAEFPKEGPSILRIQQVVRGDSAAYFCASSPVRGREAGALLTEAFFGQGTRLTVV.

The rearrangement links TRBV16 to TRBJ1-1; no definite D call. Trimming removed 4 bases at V and 9 bases at J, with 24 bases between. Germline V gene data show CDR1 as KGHSY and CDR2 as FQNENV. The CDR3 covers 16 residues. For the CDR3, the DNA is TGTGCCAGCAGCCCAACGGACCTACTTTCCCTCCCTCAAGCTTTCTTT. Translated: CASSPTDLLSLPQAFF.

This chain connects TRBV5-8 to TRBJ2-1; D call uncertain. CDR3 length: 13 amino acids. The V gene's germline CDR1 is SGHTS and CDR2 YDEGEE. The V end lost 0 bases, the J end lost 8 bases, and 9 bases lay between the germline ends. CDR3 DNA sequence: TGTGCCAGCAGCTTGGATTCGGGTTATGAGCAGTTCTTC. Translated, it gives CASSLDSGYEQFF.

The rearrangement uses TRBV4-1 and TRBJ2-7; D is uncertain. The CDR3 is 15 residues long. V lost 1 base to trimming and J lost 1 base, with 11 bases between them. Looked up from germline, CDR1 is MGHRA and CDR2 is YSYEKL. The CDR3 reads CASSQVRIGSYEQYF. In nucleotides, the CDR3 is TGCGCCAGCAGCCAAGTACGGATCGGGTCCTACGAGCAGTACTTC.

This clone has just a few counts. The gene calls are TRBV5-5 and TRBJ1-1; 7 positions agree with TRBD1. The germline CDR1 and CDR2 sequences are SGHKS and YYEKEE (reference sequence). The trim removed 3 bases at V and 8 bases at J, leaving 4 bases unmatched. The CDR3 extends over 12 amino acids. The CDR3 DNA follows: TGTGCCAGCAGCTCGCGACAGGGAGAAGCTTTCTTT. Its protein is CASSSRQGEAFF.

This clone has just a few counts. V usage is TRBV9 and J usage is TRBJ1-1; possible D gene TRBD1, 6 bases. The CDR3 spans 16 residues. Trimming removed 4 bases from V and 11 bases from J, with 27 bases in between. In germline, CDR1 is SGDLS, CDR2 YYNGEE. The CDR3: CASSPPAGQSRGVAFF. Here the CDR3 DNA reads TGTGCCAGCAGCCCACCCGCTGGACAGTCACGAGGGGTGGCTTTCTTT.

The chain is built from TRBV7-8 and TRBJ2-1, with D possibly TRBD1 on 6 matching bases. This CDR3 has 15 amino acids. CDR1 is SGHVS and CDR2 is FQNEAQ in the germline V gene. The ends were cut back, 5 bases at V and 2 bases at J, with 13 bases in the middle. In DNA, the CDR3 is TGTGCCAGCAGCACCAGGACAGCCCCCTACAATGAGCAGTTCTTC. Encoded protein: CASSTRTAPYNEQFF. The variable domain in full, completed from reference TRBV7-8 and TRBJ2-1, reads GAGVSQSPRYKVAKRGQDVALRCDPISGHVSLFWYQQALGQGPEFLTYFQNEAQLDKSGLPSDRFFAERPEGSVSTLKIQRTQQEDSAVYLCASSTRTAPYNEQFFGPGTRLTVL.

This chain joins TRBV7-6 and TRBJ2-7; D unresolved. This CDR3 spans 15 amino acids. Trimming removed 2 bases from V and 0 bases from J, with 11 bases in between. Germline V gene lookup returns CDR1 SGHVS and CDR2 FNYEAQ. CDR3 nucleotides: TGTGCCAGCAGCTTATATTCCGGACCCTCCTACGAGCAGTACTTC. Amino acid sequence: CASSLYSGPSYEQYF.

This chain links TRBV9 with TRBJ2-2; D unclear. Deletions cut 4 bases from V and 4 bases from J, with 8 bases between. Germline CDR1 is SGDLS and CDR2 is YYNGEE. This CDR3 has 13 residues. The CDR3 reads CASSPVSTGELFF. The CDR3 nucleotides read TGTGCCAGCAGCCCGGTGAGCACCGGGGAGCTGTTTTTT.

This rearrangement joins TRBV6-5 to TRBJ1-1; D remains ambiguous. The CDR3 length is 15 residues. Germline V gives CDR1 MNHEY, CDR2 SVGAGI. Trimming shortened V by 0 bases and J by 0 bases, and 8 bases separated the two germline ends. CDR3 bases: TGTGCCAGCAGTTACTCGGGTAATATGAACACTGAAGCTTTCTTT. It is translated as CASSYSGNMNTEAFF.

Relative to its sample, this clone is medium-sized. The rearrangement uses TRBV9 and TRBJ1-1, with a weak D call TRBD1 (6 bases). CDR1 SGDLS and CDR2 YYNGEE come from the germline V gene. This CDR3 spans 14 amino acids. Trimming removed 3 bases from V and 3 bases from J, with 12 bases in between. In DNA form, the CDR3 reads TGTGCCAGCAGCGGGGGGCAGGTATACACTGAAGCTTTCTTT. It codes for CASSGGQVYTEAFF.

The table lists this clone with a few counts. V is TRBV9 and J is TRBJ1-1; D is unresolved. V was clipped by 3 bases and J by 7 bases, with 13 bases between them. The CDR3 covers 13 residues. Germline V lookup: CDR1 SGDLS, CDR2 YYNGEE. The CDR3 bases are TGTGCCAGCAGCGCCATCATGGGTGGTGAAGCTTTCTTT. Its protein is CASSAIMGGEAFF.

The chain joins TRBV11-2 to TRBJ2-1; D not certain. V was clipped by 4 bases and J by 5 bases, with 12 bases between them. CDR3 size: 14 residues. CDR1 and CDR2 from the germline V gene are SGHAT and FQNNGV. The CDR3 spells CASSSQRPHNEQFF. CDR3 coding DNA: TGTGCCAGCAGCTCACAGCGTCCGCACAATGAGCAGTTCTTC.

The V and J genes are TRBV27 and TRBJ1-5; TRBD1 is a possible D gene (5 bases). V dropped 4 bases and J dropped 3 bases, with 10 bases sitting between them. Per the germline V gene, CDR1 is MNHEY and CDR2 is SMNVEV (reference sequence). This CDR3 spans 14 amino acids. This chain's CDR3 is CASSWGGNNQPQHF. The CDR3 DNA sequence: TGTGCCAGCAGTTGGGGGGGAAACAATCAGCCCCAGCATTTT.

The chain is built from TRBV6-1 and TRBJ1-1, with 11 bases that match TRBD1. The CDR3 is 17 amino acids. The V gene's germline CDR1 is MNHNS and CDR2 SASEGT. The V gene end was trimmed by 2 bases and the J gene end by 3 bases; junction bases not matched to a gene: 8. The CDR3 bases are TGTGCCAGCAGTGAACGGAGGACAGGGGGCAGGGACACTGAAGCTTTCTTT. Its translation is CASSERRTGGRDTEAFF.

This clone was seen only once. The chain is built from TRBV5-6 and TRBJ1-5; D ambiguous. This CDR3 spans 15 amino acids. Germline V lookup: CDR1 SGHDT, CDR2 YYEEEE. Between the trimmed V and J ends, which lost 1 base and 2 bases, there was a span of 10 bases. CDR3 nucleotides: TGTGCCAGCAGCTTGAGCCCGCAGGGCAATCAGCCCCAGCATTTT. It yields the protein CASSLSPQGNQPQHF.

V gene TRBV27 combines with J gene TRBJ2-1, with D possibly matching TRBD2 (5 bases). Trimming pared 5 bases from V and 0 bases from J, leaving 14 bases between. The CDR3 is made up of 16 amino acids. Per germline, CDR1 MNHEY and CDR2 SMNVEV (reference sequence). In nucleotides, the CDR3 is TGTGCCAGCAGTGGAGGTGCGGGCAGCTCCTACAATGAGCAGTTCTTC. Encoded protein: CASSGGAGSSYNEQFF.

The chain recombines TRBV10-1 with TRBJ2-2; possible D gene TRBD1, 6 bases. Germline values: CDR1 WNHNN, CDR2 SYGVQD (reference sequence). V lost 2 bases and J lost 9, with 13 bases in between. CDR3 length: 14 residues. The CDR3 DNA sequence: TGCGCCAGCAGTGAGGGGACAACGGTCAGGGAGCTGTTTTTT. Residues: CASSEGTTVRELFF.

The rearrangement uses TRBV7-8 and TRBJ1-4; no clear D. V dropped 3 bases and J dropped 7 bases, with 6 bases sitting between them. The CDR3 length is 12 residues. Germline CDR1 is SGHVS and CDR2 is FQNEAQ. The chain's CDR3 is CASSFDREKLFF. CDR3 coding DNA: TGTGCCAGCAGCTTTGATCGTGAAAAACTGTTTTTT.